This T cell receptor beta chain derives from a study of T cells in narcolepsy. Study-level points and caveats: HCRT-specific and TRIB2-specific autoreactive clonotypes appeared among same-patient CSF and blood CD4+ clonotypes.

This clone was found a few times. Its specificity is unknown. The length of the CDR3 is 16 residues. Germline V gives CDR1 SSHAT, CDR2 FNYEAQ (reference sequence). The V gene lost 5 bases and the J gene lost 1 base, with 14 bases spanning the gap. Here immunoSEQ multiplex PCR was the method, and the copy in TCRdb shows in-frame clones only, minus some. This table has fewer than 40,000 clones, roughly 83% appearing once. The chain is built from TRBV7-7 and TRBJ2-2; perhaps TRBD1 as D (5 bases). This TCR was sampled from a human donor with narcolepsy. Specimen: CD45RA- memory CD4+ T cells from PBMCs. In DNA, the CDR3 is TGTGCCAGCAGCCCCGGCAGGGTGGTGAACACCGGGGAGCTGTTTTTT. Translated, it gives CASSPGRVVNTGELFF.